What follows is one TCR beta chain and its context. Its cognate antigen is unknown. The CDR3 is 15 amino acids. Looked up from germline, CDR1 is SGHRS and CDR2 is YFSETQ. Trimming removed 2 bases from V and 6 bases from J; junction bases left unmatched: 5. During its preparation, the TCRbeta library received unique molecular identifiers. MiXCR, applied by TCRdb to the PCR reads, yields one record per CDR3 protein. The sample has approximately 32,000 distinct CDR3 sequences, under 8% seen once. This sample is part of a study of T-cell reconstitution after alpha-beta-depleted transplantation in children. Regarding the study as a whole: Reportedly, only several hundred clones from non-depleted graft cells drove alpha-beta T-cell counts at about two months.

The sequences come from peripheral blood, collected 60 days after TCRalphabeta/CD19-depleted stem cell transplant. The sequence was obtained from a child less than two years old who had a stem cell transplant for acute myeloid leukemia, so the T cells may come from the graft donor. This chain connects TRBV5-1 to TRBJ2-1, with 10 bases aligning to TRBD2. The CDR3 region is CASSFSSGSFNEQFF. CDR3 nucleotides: TGCGCCAGCAGCTTTTCTAGCGGGAGCTTCAATGAGCAGTTCTTC.